This T cell receptor beta chain was found in a study of T cells in localized non-small cell lung cancer. Broader study findings: Uninvolved adjacent lung had more T cell clonality than any other tissue, topping tumor. Greater T cell density in blood accompanied longer overall survival. In adjacent lung, a median approximately 60 of the top 100 tumor clones were found. One tumor region alone was sequenced, and heterogeneity therefore remains possible.

V was pared by 4 bases and J by 2 bases, with 6 bases of the junction left unmatched. In germline, CDR1 is SGHRS, CDR2 YFSETQ. The CDR3 consists of 14 residues. This clone was seen once. The antigen is not known. TCRdb's table, derived via immunoSEQ multiplex PCR, lists solely in-frame clones and lacks some. This table holds some 54,000 clones, about three quarters found once. V gene TRBV5-1 combines with J gene TRBJ2-7; TRBD1 agrees at 7 bases. The sequence came from a woman aged 35 to 75 with stage II lung adenocarcinoma. The sample was PBMCs, taken before any cancer treatment. The CDR3 spells CASSLWGQTYEQYF. In nucleotides, the CDR3 is TGCGCCAGCAGCCTATGGGGACAGACCTACGAGCAGTACTTC.